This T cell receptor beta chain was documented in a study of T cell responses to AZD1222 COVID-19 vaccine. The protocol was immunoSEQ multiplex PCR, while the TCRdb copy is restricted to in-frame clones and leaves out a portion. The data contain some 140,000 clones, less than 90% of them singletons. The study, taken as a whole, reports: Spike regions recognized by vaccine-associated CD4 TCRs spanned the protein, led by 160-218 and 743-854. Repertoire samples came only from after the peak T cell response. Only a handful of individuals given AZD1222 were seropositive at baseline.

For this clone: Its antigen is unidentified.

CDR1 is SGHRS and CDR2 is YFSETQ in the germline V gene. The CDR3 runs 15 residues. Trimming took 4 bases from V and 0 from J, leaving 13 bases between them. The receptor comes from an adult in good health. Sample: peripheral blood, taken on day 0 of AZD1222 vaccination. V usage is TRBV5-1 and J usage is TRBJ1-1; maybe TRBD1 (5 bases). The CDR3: CASSPGGGVNTEAFF. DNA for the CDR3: TGCGCCAGCAGCCCAGGTGGAGGGGTGAACACTGAAGCTTTCTTT.